This T cell receptor beta chain comes out of a study of T cell responses to AZD1222 COVID-19 vaccine. The study, taken as a whole, reports: Donors in the cohort were predominantly white British and more often female, and clonal diversity was possibly underestimated. Spike-wide coverage was observed for vaccine-associated CD4 TCRs, with dominant responses at 160-218 and 743-854. Of spike-specific TCRs, nearly half reportedly target regions left unmutated in variants.

Notes on this clone: The antigen is unknown.

The repertoire was sequenced with immunoSEQ multiplex PCR; TCRdb's copy has only in-frame clones and lacks some. The sample lists about 120,000 clones; approximately 88% were seen once. The CDR3 covers 16 residues. Per germline, CDR1 SGHRS and CDR2 YFSETQ. The J segment lost 1 base and the V segment lost 3 bases, leaving 9 bases of the junction unmatched. The chain carries TRBV5-1 and TRBJ2-5; TRBD1 matches at 7 bases. The clonotype comes from an adult in good health. The sequenced sample was peripheral blood, obtained on day 0 of AZD1222 vaccination. CDR3 in DNA: TGCGCCAGCAGCTCCCTAACCGGGACAGCCCAAGAGACCCAGTACTTC. It yields the protein CASSSLTGTAQETQYF.